The clone carrying this TCR beta chain was recorded at least ten times. Its antigen is currently unknown. Orbital computed tomography, thyroid ultrasound, serum thyroxine and TRAb, and clinical symptoms together informed the diagnoses. The authors took PBMCs from 10 ml fresh peripheral blood. The record originates from a study of T cells in Graves' hyperthyroidism and ophthalmopathy. The wider study: Before any treatment, at initial diagnosis, peripheral blood was collected. Study-wide results and caveats: Blood also showed most of the thyroid clonotypes that were expanded above 0.001.

RNA transcripts served as the template for amplifying TCR beta CDR3 regions. The HTBI primer set was used in a first-round RT-PCR of the TCR CDR3. TCRdb reanalysed the multiplex PCR reads using MiXCR and keeps one entry per CDR3 protein. The sample lists some 300,000 distinct CDR3 sequences, approximately 18% occurring once. Germline V gene lookup returns CDR1 KGHDR and CDR2 SFDVKD. CDR3 length equals 15 residues. With 4 bases removed from V and 10 bases from J, the gap between germline ends came to 19 bases. This receptor was obtained from a man aged 50 to 60 with Graves' ophthalmopathy. The specimen was blood. The chain is built from TRBV24-1 and TRBJ1-5, with D possibly matching TRBD1 (5 bases). The CDR3 loop is CATSDRGTGGDPQHF. The CDR3 nucleotides are TGTGCCACCAGTGACCGCGGGACTGGGGGAGACCCCCAGCATTTT.